The source of this TCR beta chain is a study of radiotherapy plus CTLA-4 blockade in lung cancer. The repertoire was sequenced with immunoSEQ multiplex PCR; TCRdb's copy has only in-frame clones and lacks some. Seen here are tens of thousands of clones, about 83% observed once, and the top ten hold 0.65% to 0.9%. Germline assignment: CDR1 MNHEY and CDR2 SVGAGI. This CDR3 has 13 residues. V lost 6 bases and J lost 11; bases outside the gene matches: 7. The source is a human donor with non-small cell lung cancer who had stable disease on radiotherapy plus ipilimumab. Material: peripheral blood, obtained from a patient treated with radiotherapy plus ipilimumab. This chain connects TRBV6-5 to TRBJ1-6; 7 bases map to TRBD1. CDR3 amino acids: CASSPDRLTPLHF. The CDR3 DNA reads as TGTGCCAGCAGCCCGGACAGGTTGACACCCCTCCACTTT.